This is a list of T cell receptor beta chains from one sample in a study of blood T cells in healthy people across ages. TCRdb re-called the 5' RACE reads with MiXCR, one entry per CDR3 protein. In the table there are roughly 1.5 million distinct CDR3 sequences, roughly 43% of which are singletons. The sample was blood. Receptor source: a woman between 18 and 29 years old in good health. Both conserved end residues are part of each CDR3. A D gene is named only where the DNA matches it firmly. Expanded clones get a size class; other rows say once, few or many, or leave the size out.

TRBJ2-7 TRBV7-2 few NA CASSRKGATTSYEQYF TGTGCCAGCAGCAGAAAGGGCGCTACTACATCCTACGAGCAGTACTTC
TRBJ2-3 TRBV20-1 NA TRBD2 CSAPGLAGTSTDTQYF TGCAGTGCCCCGGGACTAGCGGGAACCAGCACAGATACGCAGTATTTT
TRBJ2-5 TRBV18 many TRBD1 CASSPKGDRAETQYF TGTGCCAGCTCACCAAAAGGGGACAGGGCAGAGACCCAGTACTTC
TRBJ2-1 TRBV7-2 NA TRBD2 CAGSFSGGSYNEQFF TGTGCCGGCAGCTTTAGCGGGGGGTCCTACAATGAGCAGTTCTTC
TRBJ2-5 TRBV18 few TRBD1 CASSPTGAKETQYF TGTGCCAGCTCCCCGACAGGGGCGAAGGAGACCCAGTACTTC
TRBJ2-3 TRBV20-1 few NA CSARKPGASTDTQYF TGCAGTGCTAGAAAACCCGGGGCAAGCACAGATACGCAGTATTTT
TRBJ2-7 TRBV12-3/TRBV12-4 NA NA CASSLAGQIYEQYF TGTGCCAGCAGTTTAGCGGGGCAGATCTACGAGCAGTACTTC
TRBJ2-1 TRBV2 NA TRBD1 CASRDGQGLDEQFF TGTGCCAGCAGGGACGGACAGGGGTTGGATGAGCAGTTCTTC
TRBJ2-3 TRBV6-2/TRBV6-3 few TRBD2 CASSYPSGGVTDTQYF TGTGCCAGCAGTTACCCTAGCGGGGGGGTTACAGATACGCAGTATTTT
TRBJ2-7 TRBV14 NA NA CTSSQNSYEQYF TGTACCAGCAGCCAAAACAGCTACGAGCAGTACTTC
TRBJ2-5 TRBV6-5 NA TRBD1 CASSYYAGGEETQYF TGTGCCAGCAGTTACTACGCAGGGGGCGAAGAGACCCAGTACTTC
TRBJ1-4 TRBV5-1 few NA CASSPRQSTNEKLFF TGCGCCAGCAGCCCTCGCCAGTCAACTAATGAAAAACTGTTTTTT
TRBJ2-3 TRBV4-3 NA TRBD2 CASSQVRTSGGYTDTQYF TGCGCCAGCAGCCAAGTTCGAACTAGCGGGGGGTACACAGATACGCAGTATTTT
TRBJ2-4 TRBV20-1 few TRBD2 CSARDLASGNIQYF TGCAGTGCTAGAGATCTTGCTAGCGGAAACATTCAGTACTTC
TRBJ2-2 TRBV7-9 few NA CASSLRGVGSGELFF TGTGCCAGCAGCTTAAGGGGGGTCGGCTCCGGGGAGCTGTTTTTT
TRBJ1-2 TRBV3-1 NA NA CASSQDWRTDGGYTF TGTGCCAGCAGCCAAGATTGGCGGACGGATGGCGGCTACACCTTC
TRBJ2-3 TRBV3-1 NA TRBD2 CASSRKLAGSTDTQYF TGTGCCAGCAGCCGGAAACTAGCGGGGAGCACAGATACGCAGTATTTT
TRBJ2-1 TRBV29-1 NA NA CSVGLRDTSYEQFF TGCAGCGTTGGGTTGCGCGACACTAGCTATGAGCAGTTCTTC
TRBJ2-1 TRBV10-3 few NA CAIRAASAYNEQFF TGTGCCATCAGGGCGGCTAGCGCATACAATGAGCAGTTCTTC
TRBJ2-1 TRBV6-1 once TRBD1 CASRTGASSYNEQFF TGTGCCAGCAGAACAGGGGCCAGCTCCTACAATGAGCAGTTCTTC
TRBJ2-5 TRBV5-1 NA NA CASSLDGGGLGTQYF TGCGCCAGCAGCTTGGACGGAGGGGGTCTAGGGACCCAGTACTTC
TRBJ2-3 TRBV5-1 once NA CASTLGAGSDTQYF TGCGCCAGCACCCTCGGGGCCGGCTCAGATACGCAGTATTTT
TRBJ1-6 TRBV20-1 few NA CSARIPKGYNSPLHF TGCAGTGCTAGAATCCCGAAGGGCTATAATTCACCCCTCCACTTT
TRBJ2-3 TRBV11-2 NA TRBD2 CASSLGAVASGKITDTQYF TGTGCCAGCAGCTTAGGGGCGGTGGCTAGCGGAAAGATCACAGATACGCAGTATTTT
TRBJ2-1 TRBV29-1 NA NA CSVLASYNEQFF TGCAGCGTACTGGCCTCCTACAATGAGCAGTTCTTC
TRBJ1-3 TRBV6-5 NA TRBD1 CASRQGQRNTIYF TGTGCCAGCAGACAGGGACAGCGAAACACCATATATTTT
TRBJ1-1 TRBV9 NA NA CASSVVWGNTEAFF TGTGCCAGCAGCGTAGTTTGGGGCAACACTGAAGCTTTCTTT
TRBJ1-5 TRBV28 NA TRBD1 CASTLFPRDSAFGQPQHF TGTGCCAGCACCCTGTTTCCCCGGGACAGTGCTTTTGGTCAGCCCCAGCATTTT
TRBJ1-2 TRBV27 few NA CASSSGDFYGYTF TGTGCCAGCAGTTCAGGGGATTTCTATGGCTACACCTTC
TRBJ1-2 TRBV7-2 many TRBD1 CASSPPGQGIYGYTF TGTGCCAGCAGCCCGCCGGGACAGGGTATTTATGGCTACACCTTC
TRBJ2-1 TRBV25-1 NA TRBD1 CASSGYRGGDEQFF TGTGCCAGCAGTGGATACAGGGGTGGGGATGAGCAGTTCTTC
TRBJ1-1 TRBV20-1 NA NA CSAGTPGNAEAFF TGCAGTGCCGGGACCCCGGGGAACGCTGAAGCTTTCTTT
TRBJ2-3 TRBV30 few NA CAWSPYRDTQYF TGTGCCTGGAGTCCCTACCGAGATACGCAGTATTTT
TRBJ1-4 TRBV5-1 few NA CASSLQPRETNEKLFF TGCGCCAGCAGCTTGCAACCACGTGAAACTAATGAAAAACTGTTTTTT
TRBJ2-1 TRBV6-1 NA NA CASSRRGAYNEQFF TGTGCCAGCAGTAGGAGGGGGGCCTACAATGAGCAGTTCTTC
TRBJ2-7 TRBV28 NA NA CASSLRLKTYEQYF TGTGCCAGCAGTTTACGGTTAAAAACCTACGAGCAGTACTTC
TRBJ2-1 TRBV7-8 few NA CASSLVDLRVEQFF TGTGCCAGCAGCTTAGTGGACTTACGAGTGGAGCAGTTCTTC
TRBJ2-3 TRBV4-3 NA TRBD2 CASNQDRAGSTDTQYF TGCGCCAGCAACCAAGATCGAGCGGGAAGCACAGATACGCAGTATTTT
TRBJ1-1 TRBV6-5 NA NA CASSSSWEEWYTEAFF TGTGCCAGCAGTTCTTCCTGGGAGGAATGGTACACTGAAGCTTTCTTT
TRBJ2-1 TRBV30 NA NA CAWSPFSAVTYNEQFF TGTGCCTGGAGTCCCTTCTCGGCGGTAACCTACAATGAGCAGTTCTTC
TRBJ2-1 TRBV4-3 few NA CASSQDSRHGVNEQFF TGCGCCAGCAGCCAAGATTCCCGACACGGTGTCAATGAGCAGTTCTTC
TRBJ2-1 TRBV7-2 NA TRBD2 CASSVLAGGHNEQFF TGTGCCAGCAGCGTACTAGCGGGGGGACACAATGAGCAGTTCTTC
TRBJ2-7 TRBV7-2 NA NA CASSRGLEVSAEQYF TGTGCCAGCAGCCGGGGACTGGAGGTTTCCGCCGAGCAGTACTTC
TRBJ2-1 TRBV6-6 few NA CASVNLGSNEQFF TGTGCCAGCGTAAATCTTGGTTCTAATGAGCAGTTCTTC
TRBJ1-5 TRBV7-2 NA NA CASSHPARNQPQHF TGTGCCAGCAGCCACCCCGCACGGAATCAGCCCCAGCATTTT